This T cell receptor (beta chain) originates from a study of T cells after yellow fever vaccination. This clonotype was seen only a few times. Whole-study results and caveats: There were almost no vaccine-responding clonotypes detectable in the sorted memory subsets on day 0. A weaker but faster secondary response was observed, peaking on day 5 versus 15.

They built TCR cDNA with 5'RACE template switching, a step that put in a universal primer site and UMIs. TCRdb re-derived calls from the 5' RACE reads in MiXCR, one entry per CDR3 protein. The sample lists some 48,000 distinct CDR3 sequences, more than 6% occurring once. This CDR3 contains 12 residues. The ends lost 5 bases at V and 1 base at J; junction bases unmatched: 2. The germline V gene encodes CDR1 DFQATT and CDR2 SNEGSKA (reference sequence). This chain connects TRBV20-1 to TRBJ2-7, with 7 bases lining up with TRBD1. This TCR was sampled from a man aged 25-45 years who received the YFV17D yellow fever vaccine. Sample: PBMCs, either bulk or a sorted T-cell subset (CD4+, CD8+, memory, or dextramer-sorted; not recorded which), taken 45 days after the yellow fever booster vaccination. The CDR3 DNA sequence: TGCAGTGCTGAACAGGGGTCCTACGAGCAGTACTTC. It specifies CSAEQGSYEQYF.